The present T cell receptor (beta chain) was sequenced within a study of blood T cell repertoires in COVID-19. TCRdb's table, derived via immunoSEQ multiplex PCR, lists solely in-frame clones and lacks some. The sample has 150,000 to 200,000 clones, approximately 84% seen once. The V and J ends lost 4 bases and 1 base, in that order; junction bases with no gene match: 4. This CDR3 is built from 15 residues. Germline-derived CDR1 and CDR2 are MNHEY and SMNVEV (reference sequence). The V gene is TRBV27, the J gene TRBJ1-5, with TRBD1 matching over 7 bases. The receptor comes from an elderly woman with acute or convalescent COVID-19. Sequencing used peripheral blood. The CDR3 DNA follows: TGTGCCAGCAGTTATACAGGGGCCAGCAATCAGCCCCAGCATTTT. Translation: CASSYTGASNQPQHF.